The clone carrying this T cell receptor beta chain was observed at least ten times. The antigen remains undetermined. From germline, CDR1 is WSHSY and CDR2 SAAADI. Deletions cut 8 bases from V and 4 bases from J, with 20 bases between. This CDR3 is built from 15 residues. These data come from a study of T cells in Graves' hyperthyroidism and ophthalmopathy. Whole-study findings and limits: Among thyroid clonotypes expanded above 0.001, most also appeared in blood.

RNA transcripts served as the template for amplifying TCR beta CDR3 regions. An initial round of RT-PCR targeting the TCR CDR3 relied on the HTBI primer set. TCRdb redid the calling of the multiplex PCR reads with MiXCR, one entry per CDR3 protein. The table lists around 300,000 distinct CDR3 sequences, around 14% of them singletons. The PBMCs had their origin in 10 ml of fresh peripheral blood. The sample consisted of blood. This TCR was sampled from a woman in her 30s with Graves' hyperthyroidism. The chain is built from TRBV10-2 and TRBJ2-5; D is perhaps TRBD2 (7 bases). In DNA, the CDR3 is TGCGCCAGCGGGGGCCGGGGGGCGATAGGAGAGACCCAGTACTTC. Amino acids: CASGGRGAIGETQYF.